Listed below are T cell receptor beta chains from one sample, sequenced in a study of cytomegalovirus exposure and HLA in healthy donors. The method was immunoSEQ multiplex PCR; TCRdb's version includes in-frame clones alone and lacks a portion of them. This table holds more than 90,000 clones, 80% to 95% found once. Material: PBMCs. The source is a woman aged 25 to 39 in good health and CMV-seropositive. Both conserved end residues are part of each CDR3. Each record gives: clone size, J gene, D gene, V gene, CDR3 protein, CDR3 DNA. D genes are given only for firm matches. Expanded clones are given a class, and other clones once, few, many or no size at all.

clone size: .
J gene: TRBJ2-5
D gene: .
V gene: TRBV11-2
CDR3 protein: CASSLGGRGVETQYF
CDR3 DNA: TGTGCCAGCAGCTTAGGCGGCAGGGGGGTGGAGACCCAGTACTTC

clone size: .
J gene: TRBJ1-2
D gene: .
V gene: TRBV30
CDR3 protein: CAWSAQGYTF
CDR3 DNA: TGTGCCTGGAGCGCACAGGGCTACACCTTC

clone size: .
J gene: TRBJ2-5
D gene: TRBD1
V gene: TRBV13
CDR3 protein: CASSLAQTGAWETQYF
CDR3 DNA: TGTGCCAGCAGCTTAGCACAGACAGGGGCCTGGGAGACCCAGTACTTC

clone size: .
J gene: TRBJ2-3
D gene: .
V gene: TRBV6-1
CDR3 protein: CASSEPVAATTDTQYF
CDR3 DNA: TGTGCCAGCAGTGAACCCGTAGCGGCTACCACAGATACGCAGTATTTT

clone size: .
J gene: TRBJ2-7
D gene: TRBD1
V gene: TRBV14
CDR3 protein: CASSPRDRTYEQYF
CDR3 DNA: TGTGCCAGCAGCCCCCGGGACAGAACCTACGAGCAGTACTTC

clone size: .
J gene: TRBJ2-7
D gene: .
V gene: TRBV6-5
CDR3 protein: CASSYLPGAGEQYF
CDR3 DNA: TGTGCCAGCAGTTACTTACCGGGAGCAGGCGAGCAGTACTTC

clone size: .
J gene: TRBJ2-3
D gene: .
V gene: TRBV4-3
CDR3 protein: CASSHRWVRETTSTDTQYF
CDR3 DNA: TGCGCCAGCAGCCACCGGTGGGTGCGGGAAACAACTAGCACAGATACGCAGTATTTT

clone size: .
J gene: TRBJ1-1
D gene: .
V gene: TRBV5-1
CDR3 protein: CASRPGVGGSLNTEAFF
CDR3 DNA: TGCGCCAGCAGACCCGGCGTCGGGGGGAGTTTGAACACTGAAGCTTTCTTT

clone size: .
J gene: TRBJ2-1
D gene: TRBD1
V gene: TRBV5-4
CDR3 protein: CASSKRPGTGGRYNEQFF
CDR3 DNA: TGTGCCAGCAGCAAGCGTCCCGGGACAGGGGGCAGATACAATGAGCAGTTCTTC

clone size: .
J gene: TRBJ1-1
D gene: .
V gene: TRBV6-1
CDR3 protein: CASSDLGDWNTEAFF
CDR3 DNA: TGTGCCAGCAGTGACTTAGGGGACTGGAACACTGAAGCTTTCTTT

clone size: .
J gene: TRBJ2-2
D gene: TRBD2
V gene: TRBV4-2
CDR3 protein: CASSQDISSGITTGELFF
CDR3 DNA: TGTGCCAGCAGCCAAGATATTTCTAGCGGGATCACCACCGGGGAGCTGTTTTTT

clone size: once
J gene: TRBJ2-1
D gene: .
V gene: TRBV19
CDR3 protein: CASSIGTVYNEQFF
CDR3 DNA: TGTGCCAGTAGTATAGGGACAGTTTACAATGAGCAGTTCTTC

clone size: .
J gene: TRBJ2-1
D gene: .
V gene: TRBV5-4
CDR3 protein: CASSLGVGESSYNEQFF
CDR3 DNA: TGTGCCAGCAGCTTGGGAGTAGGGGAAAGCTCCTACAATGAGCAGTTCTTC

clone size: .
J gene: TRBJ1-5
D gene: .
V gene: TRBV30
CDR3 protein: CAWAPRVNRYNQPQHF
CDR3 DNA: TGTGCCTGGGCCCCCAGGGTTAACAGATACAATCAGCCCCAGCATTTT

clone size: .
J gene: TRBJ2-5
D gene: .
V gene: TRBV27
CDR3 protein: CASSHRVGETQYF
CDR3 DNA: TGTGCCAGCAGCCACAGGGTCGGGGAGACCCAGTACTTC

clone size: .
J gene: TRBJ1-1
D gene: TRBD1
V gene: TRBV19
CDR3 protein: CASRRGQDDTEAFF
CDR3 DNA: TGTGCCAGTAGACGCGGACAGGACGACACTGAAGCTTTCTTT

clone size: .
J gene: TRBJ1-1
D gene: TRBD1
V gene: TRBV25-1
CDR3 protein: CASSSTGATEAFF
CDR3 DNA: TGTGCCAGCAGCTCGACAGGGGCCACTGAAGCTTTCTTT

clone size: .
J gene: TRBJ1-2
D gene: .
V gene: TRBV13
CDR3 protein: CASSLRGLGGGLYTF
CDR3 DNA: TGTGCCAGCAGCTTGCGGGGCCTGGGTGGCGGACTTTACACCTTC

clone size: .
J gene: TRBJ2-1
D gene: .
V gene: TRBV6-5
CDR3 protein: CASSRGSGDYNEQFF
CDR3 DNA: TGTGCCAGCAGTAGGGGCTCCGGTGATTACAATGAGCAGTTCTTC

clone size: .
J gene: TRBJ1-1
D gene: TRBD1
V gene: TRBV4-1
CDR3 protein: CASSQDPGGAGEAFF
CDR3 DNA: TGCGCCAGCAGCCAAGATCCAGGGGGTGCAGGTGAAGCTTTCTTT

clone size: .
J gene: TRBJ1-1
D gene: .
V gene: TRBV5-8
CDR3 protein: CASSLSYRVGTEAFF
CDR3 DNA: TGTGCCAGCAGCTTGTCGTACAGGGTGGGGACTGAAGCTTTCTTT

clone size: .
J gene: TRBJ1-2
D gene: TRBD1
V gene: TRBV4-3
CDR3 protein: CASSQVAQGANYGYTF
CDR3 DNA: TGCGCCAGCAGCCAAGTGGCACAGGGGGCTAACTATGGCTACACCTTC

clone size: once
J gene: TRBJ2-7
D gene: TRBD1
V gene: TRBV29-1
CDR3 protein: CSVDTDRGPYEQYF
CDR3 DNA: TGCAGCGTTGATACGGACAGGGGGCCATACGAGCAGTACTTC

clone size: .
J gene: TRBJ1-4
D gene: TRBD1
V gene: TRBV5-1
CDR3 protein: CASSLAGQGANEKLFF
CDR3 DNA: TGCGCCAGCAGCTTGGCAGGACAGGGAGCTAATGAAAAACTGTTTTTT

clone size: .
J gene: TRBJ1-1
D gene: TRBD1
V gene: TRBV5-4
CDR3 protein: CASRPRDRANTEAFF
CDR3 DNA: TGTGCCAGCAGGCCCCGGGACAGGGCTAACACTGAAGCTTTCTTT

clone size: .
J gene: TRBJ2-7
D gene: TRBD1
V gene: TRBV7-9
CDR3 protein: CASSPGTGPSAEQYF
CDR3 DNA: TGTGCCAGCAGCCCAGGGACAGGGCCGTCGGCCGAGCAGTACTTC

clone size: .
J gene: TRBJ1-5
D gene: .
V gene: TRBV6-5
CDR3 protein: CASSSIGNQPQHF
CDR3 DNA: TGTGCCAGCAGTTCTATTGGCAATCAGCCCCAGCATTTT

clone size: .
J gene: TRBJ2-4
D gene: .
V gene: TRBV4-3
CDR3 protein: CASSQDARRDIQYF
CDR3 DNA: TGCGCCAGCAGCCAAGACGCCCGCCGGGACATTCAGTACTTC

clone size: .
J gene: TRBJ2-7
D gene: .
V gene: TRBV7-2
CDR3 protein: CASSTRQGTYEQYF
CDR3 DNA: TGTGCCAGCAGCACACGTCAGGGGACCTACGAGCAGTACTTC

clone size: .
J gene: TRBJ2-2
D gene: TRBD2
V gene: TRBV7-7
CDR3 protein: CASSLRQSGRGFVGSGELFF
CDR3 DNA: TGTGCCAGCAGCTTGCGACAGAGCGGGAGGGGTTTTGTCGGTTCCGGGGAGCTGTTTTTT

clone size: .
J gene: TRBJ2-1
D gene: TRBD1
V gene: TRBV11-3
CDR3 protein: CASSSDRGNEQFF
CDR3 DNA: TGTGCCAGCAGCTCCGACAGGGGAAATGAGCAGTTCTTC

clone size: .
J gene: TRBJ1-5
D gene: .
V gene: TRBV19
CDR3 protein: CASSMGQGDNQPQHF
CDR3 DNA: TGTGCCAGTAGTATGGGGCAGGGTGACAATCAGCCCCAGCATTTT